The text below deals with one T cell receptor (beta chain). This sample is part of a study of blood T cell repertoires in COVID-19. Study context: Whether acute or convalescent, the COVID-19 samples came from the United States, Italy and Spain. Sample material is recorded as cDNA or gDNA derived from T cells, B-cell-depleted T cells, or PBMCs.

Authors' methods: Estimation of nucleated cell counts was performed using reference gene primer amplification. Method: immunoSEQ multiplex PCR; TCRdb's copy keeps in-frame clones and lacks some. Clone size and the V and J calls come from that table; the DNA yielded D and trimming. This sample carries more than 350,000 clones, more than 75% of them seen once, and the ten largest clones take less than 11%. Patients in Seattle were enrolled during active infection, then followed longitudinally. V lost 5 bases and J 5 bases, leaving 13 bases between the germline ends. The CDR3 is 14 amino acids. CDR1 and CDR2 from the germline V gene are SEHNR and FQNEAQ (reference sequence).

This TCR derives from a woman under 40 with COVID-19, enrolled during active disease. The rearrangement joins TRBV7-9 to TRBJ2-1; no clear D. The sample consisted of peripheral blood. The DNA of the CDR3 is TGTGCCAGCAGCACTTCGACTGAGCACAATGAGCAGTTCTTC. Translated, it gives CASSTSTEHNEQFF.